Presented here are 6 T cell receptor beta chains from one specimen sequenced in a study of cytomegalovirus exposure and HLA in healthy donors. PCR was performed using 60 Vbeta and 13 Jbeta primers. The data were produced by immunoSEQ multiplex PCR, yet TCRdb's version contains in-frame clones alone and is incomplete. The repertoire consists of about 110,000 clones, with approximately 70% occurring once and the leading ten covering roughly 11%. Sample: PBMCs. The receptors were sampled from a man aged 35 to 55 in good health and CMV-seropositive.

This chain's CDR3 is CASSQEGTGLTDTQYF. DNA for the CDR3: TGTGCCAGCAGCCAAGAGGGGACAGGGCTCACAGATACGCAGTATTTT. The gene calls are TRBV4-2 and TRBJ2-3; 9 bases are shared with TRBD1. Per germline, CDR1 LGHNA and CDR2 YNFKEQ. This CDR3 spans 16 amino acids. V lost 0 bases to trimming and J lost 2 bases; unmatched junction nucleotides: 3.

The CDR3 DNA reads as TGTGCCAGTAGTATGTGGACAGGGTGGCAGCCCCAGCATTTT. Translation: CASSMWTGWQPQHF. The chain has TRBV19 and TRBJ1-5, with 8 bases fitting TRBD1. Germline trimming cut 3 bases from V and 7 bases from J; bases unmatched to any gene: 5. Germline CDR1 and CDR2: LNHDA and SQIVND (reference sequence). CDR3 size: 14 residues. The full variable domain, its missing parts supplied by reference TRBV19 and TRBJ1-5, is DGGITQSPKYLFRKEGQNVTLSCEQNLNHDAMYWYRQDPGQGLRLIYYSQIVNDFQKGDIAEGYSVSREKKESFPLTVTSAQKNPTAFYLCASSMWTGWQPQHFGDGTRLSIL.

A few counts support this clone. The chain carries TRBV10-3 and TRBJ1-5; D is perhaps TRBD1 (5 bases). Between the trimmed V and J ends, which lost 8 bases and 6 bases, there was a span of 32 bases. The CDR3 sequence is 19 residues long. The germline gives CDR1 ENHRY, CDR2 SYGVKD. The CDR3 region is CAIFTGGLGGFPGCQPQHF. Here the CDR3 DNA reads TGTGCCATCTTTACCGGGGGACTGGGGGGTTTCCCAGGATGTCAGCCCCAGCATTTT.

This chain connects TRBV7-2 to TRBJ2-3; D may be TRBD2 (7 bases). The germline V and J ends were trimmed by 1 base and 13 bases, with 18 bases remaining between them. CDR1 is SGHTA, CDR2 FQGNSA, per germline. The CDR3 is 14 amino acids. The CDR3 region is CASSLGGGGAWEYF. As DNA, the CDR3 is TGTGCCAGCAGCTTAGGGGGCGGGGGCGCATGGGAGTATTTT.

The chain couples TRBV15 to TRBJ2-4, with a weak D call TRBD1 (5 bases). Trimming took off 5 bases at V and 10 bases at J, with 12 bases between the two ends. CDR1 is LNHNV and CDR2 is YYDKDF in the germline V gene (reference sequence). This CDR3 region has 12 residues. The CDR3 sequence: CATSASRDIQYF. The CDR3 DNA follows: TGTGCCACCAGCGCCAGCAGGGATATTCAGTACTTC.

The CDR3 is CASSFMLQGGVGYTF. The CDR3 DNA reads TGTGCCAGCAGCTTCATGTTACAGGGGGGGGTGGGCTACACCTTC. This chain links TRBV7-2 with TRBJ1-2, with TRBD1 identical over 8 bases. The CDR3 totals 15 residues. Per germline, CDR1 SGHTA and CDR2 FQGNSA. Germline trimming cut 3 bases from V and 8 bases from J; bases unmatched to any gene: 11.